The present entry profiles one T cell receptor (beta chain) with its context. Under the authors' procedure: For nucleated cells, counts were estimated from reference gene primer amplification. Clones were sequenced by immunoSEQ multiplex PCR, and TCRdb holds only the in-frame ones, with some missing. That table furnishes V, J and clone size, whereas the DNA furnished D and trimming. The sample contains about 110,000 clones, around 83% of which appear only once. CDR1 and CDR2 (germline): LGHDT, YNNKEL (reference sequence). CDR3 length: 14 residues. The germline V and J ends were trimmed by 1 base and 7 bases, with 11 bases remaining between them. This sample was included in a study of blood T cell repertoires in COVID-19. About the study: The samples span acute and convalescent COVID-19 from the United States, Italy and Spain.

The chain joins TRBV3-1 (or the pseudogene TRBV3-2) to TRBJ1-3; no clear D. Sequences were obtained from peripheral blood. The receptor was derived from an elderly woman with active or convalescent COVID-19. CDR3 sequence (DNA): TGTGCCAGCAGCCAAGCGCGGGGATTGAACACCATATATTTT. Its protein product is CASSQARGLNTIYF.